Sequencing of this T cell receptor beta chain was carried out in a study of cytomegalovirus exposure and HLA in healthy donors. With regard to this clone: Its matching antigen is unknown.

Broader study findings: As a later analysis showed, a missense DCLRE1C variant was linked to trimming of TCR beta V- and J-genes. Rare sequences made up most TCRs, while some public TCRs were found in many donors. Listed as cytomegalovirus-associated were more than 150 TCR beta chains.

This CDR3 contains 16 residues. V shed 2 bases, J shed 2 bases, and the junction held 4 bases outside the gene matches. From germline, CDR1 is SGDLS and CDR2 YYNGEE. The PCR used 60 Vbeta and 13 Jbeta primers. TCRdb's copy holds only in-frame clones and misses some; the assay was immunoSEQ multiplex PCR. The sample lists around 150,000 clones; about 85% were seen once. Sequenced input: PBMCs. This TCR was sampled from a boy between 2 and 10 years old in good health and CMV-seronegative. This chain joins TRBV9 and TRBJ2-3; 11 bases fit TRBD2. CDR3 sequence: CASSVSGGALTDTQYF. CDR3 sequence (DNA): TGTGCCAGCAGCGTTAGCGGGGGGGCCCTCACAGATACGCAGTATTTT.